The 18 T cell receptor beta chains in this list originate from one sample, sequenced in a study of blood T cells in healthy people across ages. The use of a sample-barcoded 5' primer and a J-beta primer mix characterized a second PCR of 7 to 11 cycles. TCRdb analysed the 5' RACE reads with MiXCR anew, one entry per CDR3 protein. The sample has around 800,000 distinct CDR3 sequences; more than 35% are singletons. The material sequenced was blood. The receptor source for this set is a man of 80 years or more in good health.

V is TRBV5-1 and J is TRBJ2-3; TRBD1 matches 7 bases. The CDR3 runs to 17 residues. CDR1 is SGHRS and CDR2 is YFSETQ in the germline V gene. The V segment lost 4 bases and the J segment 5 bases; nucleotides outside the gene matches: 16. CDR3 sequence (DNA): TGCGCCAGCAGCACCGACCCCGGGACAGAAGTGATAGATACGCAGTATTTT. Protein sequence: CASSTDPGTEVIDTQYF.

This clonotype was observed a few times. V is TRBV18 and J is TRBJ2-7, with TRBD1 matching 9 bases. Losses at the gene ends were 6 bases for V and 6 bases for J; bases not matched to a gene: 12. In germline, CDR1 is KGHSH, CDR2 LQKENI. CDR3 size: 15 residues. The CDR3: CASSAAGQGALEQYF. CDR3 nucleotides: TGTGCCAGCTCCGCAGCGGGACAGGGTGCTCTCGAGCAGTACTTC.

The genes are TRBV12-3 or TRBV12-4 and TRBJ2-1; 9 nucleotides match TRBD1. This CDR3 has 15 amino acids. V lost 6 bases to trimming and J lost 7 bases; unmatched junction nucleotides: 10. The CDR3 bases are TGTGCCAGCAGACACATCGCGACAGGGGGAAATGAGCAGTTCTTC. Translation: CASRHIATGGNEQFF.

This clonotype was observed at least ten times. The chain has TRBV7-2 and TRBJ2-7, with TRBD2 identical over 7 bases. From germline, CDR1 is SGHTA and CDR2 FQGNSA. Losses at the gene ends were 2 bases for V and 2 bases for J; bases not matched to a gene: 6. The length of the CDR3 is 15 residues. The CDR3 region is CASSLTGGRAYEQYF. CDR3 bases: TGTGCCAGCAGCTTAACTGGCGGGAGAGCCTACGAGCAGTACTTC.

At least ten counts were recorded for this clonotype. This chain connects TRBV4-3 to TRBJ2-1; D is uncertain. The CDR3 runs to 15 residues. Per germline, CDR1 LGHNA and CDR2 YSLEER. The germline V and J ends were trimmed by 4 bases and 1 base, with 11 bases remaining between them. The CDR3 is CASSRLSRSYNEQFF. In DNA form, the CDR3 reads TGCGCCAGCAGCCGCCTGAGCCGGTCCTACAATGAGCAGTTCTTC.

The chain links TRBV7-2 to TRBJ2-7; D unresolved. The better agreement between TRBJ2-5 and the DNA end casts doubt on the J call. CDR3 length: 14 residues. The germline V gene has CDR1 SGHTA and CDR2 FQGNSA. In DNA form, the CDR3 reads TGTGCCAGCAGCTTAGGGGTGATGTTGGAGACCCAGTACTTC. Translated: CASSLGVMLETQYF.

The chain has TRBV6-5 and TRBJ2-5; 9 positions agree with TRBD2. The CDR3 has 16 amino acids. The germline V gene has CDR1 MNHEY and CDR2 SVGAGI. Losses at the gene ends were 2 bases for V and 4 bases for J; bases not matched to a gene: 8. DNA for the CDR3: TGTGCCAGCAGTTACGGGCTAGCGGGATCAGGAGAGACCCAGTACTTC. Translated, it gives CASSYGLAGSGETQYF.

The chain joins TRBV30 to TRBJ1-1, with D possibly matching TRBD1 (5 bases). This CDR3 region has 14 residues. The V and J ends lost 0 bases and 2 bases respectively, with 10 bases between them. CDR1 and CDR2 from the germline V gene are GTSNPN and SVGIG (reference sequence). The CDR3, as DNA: TGTGCCTGGAGTGTACTTGGGGGAAACACTGAAGCTTTCTTT. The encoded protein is CAWSVLGGNTEAFF.

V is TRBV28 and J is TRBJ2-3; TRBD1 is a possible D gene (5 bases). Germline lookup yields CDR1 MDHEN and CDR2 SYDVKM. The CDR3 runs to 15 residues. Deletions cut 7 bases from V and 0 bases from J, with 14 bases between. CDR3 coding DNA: TGTGCCAGCATCCGGCAGGGAAGTAGCACAGATACGCAGTATTTT. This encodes CASIRQGSSTDTQYF.

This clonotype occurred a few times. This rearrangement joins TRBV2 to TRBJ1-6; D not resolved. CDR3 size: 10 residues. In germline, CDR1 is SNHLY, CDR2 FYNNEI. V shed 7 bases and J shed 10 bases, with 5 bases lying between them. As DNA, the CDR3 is TGTGCCAGCAATCGCTCACCCCTCCACTTT. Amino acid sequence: CASNRSPLHF.

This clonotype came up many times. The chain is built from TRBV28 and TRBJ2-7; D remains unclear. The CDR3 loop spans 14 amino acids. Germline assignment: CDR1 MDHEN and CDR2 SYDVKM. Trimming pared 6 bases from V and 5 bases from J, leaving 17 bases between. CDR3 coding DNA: TGTGCCAGCAGGATATCGTCAGGAAGGGACGAGCAGTACTTC. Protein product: CASRISSGRDEQYF.

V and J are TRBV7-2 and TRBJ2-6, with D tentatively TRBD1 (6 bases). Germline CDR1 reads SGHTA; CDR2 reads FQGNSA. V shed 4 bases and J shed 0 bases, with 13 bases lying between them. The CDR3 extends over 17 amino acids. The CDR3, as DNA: TGTGCCAGCAGCTCGGACAGCTACGTCTCTGGGGCCAACGTCCTGACTTTC. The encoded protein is CASSSDSYVSGANVLTF.

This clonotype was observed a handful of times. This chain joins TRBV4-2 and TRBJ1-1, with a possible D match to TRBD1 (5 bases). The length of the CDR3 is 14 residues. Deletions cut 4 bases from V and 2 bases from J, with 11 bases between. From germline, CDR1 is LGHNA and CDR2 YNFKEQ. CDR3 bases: TGTGCCAGCAGCCCAAGGACACGAAACACTGAAGCTTTCTTT. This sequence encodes CASSPRTRNTEAFF.

CDR3 coding DNA: TGTGCCAGCAGCCCCGGAGGAGGGGGCAGAAGTGAAAAACTGTTTTTT. It is translated as CASSPGGGGRSEKLFF. The chain has TRBV9 and TRBJ1-4; 7 bases line up with TRBD1. CDR3 length equals 16 residues. Germline V gene data show CDR1 as SGDLS and CDR2 as YYNGEE. V lost 4 bases to trimming and J lost 7 bases; unmatched junction nucleotides: 13.

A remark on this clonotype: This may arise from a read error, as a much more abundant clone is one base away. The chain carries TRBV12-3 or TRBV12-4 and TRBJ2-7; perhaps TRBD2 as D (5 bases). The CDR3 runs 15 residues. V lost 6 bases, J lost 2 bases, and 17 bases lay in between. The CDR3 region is CASSPQRARAYEQYF. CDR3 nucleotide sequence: TGTGCCAGCAGCCCCCAAAGGGCGAGGGCCTACGAGCAGTACTTC.

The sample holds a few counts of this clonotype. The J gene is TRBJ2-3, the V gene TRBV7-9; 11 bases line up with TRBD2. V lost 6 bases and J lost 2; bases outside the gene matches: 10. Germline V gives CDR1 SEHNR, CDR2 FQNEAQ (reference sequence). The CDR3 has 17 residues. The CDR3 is CASRGTSGAGLTDTQYF. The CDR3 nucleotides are TGTGCCAGCAGGGGGACTAGCGGAGCGGGGCTCACAGATACGCAGTATTTT.

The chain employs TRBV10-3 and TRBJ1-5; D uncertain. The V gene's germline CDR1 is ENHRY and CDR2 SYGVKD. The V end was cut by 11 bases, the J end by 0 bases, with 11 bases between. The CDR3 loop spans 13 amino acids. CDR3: CASQRGSNQPQHF. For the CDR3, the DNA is TGTGCCTCTCAACGGGGTAGCAATCAGCCCCAGCATTTT.

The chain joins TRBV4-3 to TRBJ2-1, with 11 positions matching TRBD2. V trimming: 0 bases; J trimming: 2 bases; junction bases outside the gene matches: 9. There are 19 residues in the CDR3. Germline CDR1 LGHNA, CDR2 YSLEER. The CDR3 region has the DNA TGCGCCAGCAGCCAAGAGGCAGGTCTAGCGGGAGGCGCCTACAATGAGCAGTTCTTC. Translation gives CASSQEAGLAGGAYNEQFF.